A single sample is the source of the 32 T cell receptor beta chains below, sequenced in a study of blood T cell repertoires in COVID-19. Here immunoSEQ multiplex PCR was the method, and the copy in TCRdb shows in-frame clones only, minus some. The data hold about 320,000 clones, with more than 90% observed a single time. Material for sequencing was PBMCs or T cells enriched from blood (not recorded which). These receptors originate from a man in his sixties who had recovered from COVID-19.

The CDR3 DNA is TGTGCCAGCAGTTTACCCGCGTGGGAGACCCAGTACTTC. Translation gives CASSLPAWETQYF. The rearrangement uses TRBV12-3 or TRBV12-4 and TRBJ2-5, with D hard to call. The CDR3 runs to 13 residues. Trimming removed 2 bases from V and 5 bases from J, with 9 bases in between.

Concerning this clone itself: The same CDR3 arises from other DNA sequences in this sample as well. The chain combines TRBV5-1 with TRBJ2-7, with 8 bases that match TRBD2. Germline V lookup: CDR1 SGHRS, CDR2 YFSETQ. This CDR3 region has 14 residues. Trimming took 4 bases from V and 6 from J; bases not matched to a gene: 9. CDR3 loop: CASSGAGVPGEQYF. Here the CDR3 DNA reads TGCGCCAGCAGCGGAGCGGGAGTACCCGGCGAGCAGTACTTC.

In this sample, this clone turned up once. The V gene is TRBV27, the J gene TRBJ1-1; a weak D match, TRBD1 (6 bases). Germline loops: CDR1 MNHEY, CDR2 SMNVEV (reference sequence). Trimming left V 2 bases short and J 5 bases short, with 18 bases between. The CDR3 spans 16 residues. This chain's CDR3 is CASSLVQGSGRTEAFF. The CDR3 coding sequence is TGTGCCAGCAGTTTAGTACAGGGAAGTGGGAGAACTGAAGCTTTCTTT.

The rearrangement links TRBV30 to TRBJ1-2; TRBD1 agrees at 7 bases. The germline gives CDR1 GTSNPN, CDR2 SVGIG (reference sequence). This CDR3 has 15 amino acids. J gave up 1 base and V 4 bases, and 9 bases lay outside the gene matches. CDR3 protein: CAWTKRDRHNYGYTF. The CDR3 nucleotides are TGTGCCTGGACCAAAAGGGACAGACATAACTATGGCTACACCTTC. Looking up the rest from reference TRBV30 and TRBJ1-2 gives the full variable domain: SQTIHQWPATLVQPVGSPLSLECTVEGTSNPNLYWYRQAAGRGLQLLFYSVGIGQISSEVPQNLSASRPQDRQFILSSKKLLLSDSGFYLCAWTKRDRHNYGYTFGSGTRLTVV.

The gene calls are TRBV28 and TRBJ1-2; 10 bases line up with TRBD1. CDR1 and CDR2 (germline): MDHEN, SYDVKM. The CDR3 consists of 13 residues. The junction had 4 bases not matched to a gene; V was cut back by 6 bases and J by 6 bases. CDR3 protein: CASRTGTGDGYTF. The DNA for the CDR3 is TGTGCCAGCAGAACCGGGACAGGGGATGGCTACACCTTC.

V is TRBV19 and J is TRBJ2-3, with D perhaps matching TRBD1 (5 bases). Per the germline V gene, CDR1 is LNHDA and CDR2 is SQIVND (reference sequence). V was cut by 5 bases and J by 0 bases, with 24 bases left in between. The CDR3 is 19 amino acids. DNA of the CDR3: TGTGCCAGTAGTCCAACCCCTTATACAGGACCCCTTAGCACAGATACGCAGTATTTT. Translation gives CASSPTPYTGPLSTDTQYF. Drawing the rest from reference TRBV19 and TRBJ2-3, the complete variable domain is DGGITQSPKYLFRKEGQNVTLSCEQNLNHDAMYWYRQDPGQGLRLIYYSQIVNDFQKGDIAEGYSVSREKKESFPLTVTSAQKNPTAFYLCASSPTPYTGPLSTDTQYFGPGTRLTVL.

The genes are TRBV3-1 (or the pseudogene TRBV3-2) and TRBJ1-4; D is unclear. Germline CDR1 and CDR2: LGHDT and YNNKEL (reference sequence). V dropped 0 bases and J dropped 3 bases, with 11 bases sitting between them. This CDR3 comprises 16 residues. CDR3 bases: TGTGCCAGCAGCCAAGAAGCGGGAATAGCTAATGAAAAACTGTTTTTT. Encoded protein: CASSQEAGIANEKLFF.

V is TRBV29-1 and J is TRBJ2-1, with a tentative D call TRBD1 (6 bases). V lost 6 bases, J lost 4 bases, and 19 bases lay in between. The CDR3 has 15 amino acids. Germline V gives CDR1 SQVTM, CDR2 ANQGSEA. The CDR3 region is CSVRGGFGRYNEQFF. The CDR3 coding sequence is TGCAGCGTACGAGGGGGTTTCGGAAGATACAATGAGCAGTTCTTC.

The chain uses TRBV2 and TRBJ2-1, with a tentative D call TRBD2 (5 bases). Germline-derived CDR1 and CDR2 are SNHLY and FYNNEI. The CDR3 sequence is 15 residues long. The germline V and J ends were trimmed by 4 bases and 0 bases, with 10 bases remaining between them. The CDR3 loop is CASSGRASSYNEQFF. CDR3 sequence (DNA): TGTGCCAGCAGTGGGCGGGCTAGCTCCTACAATGAGCAGTTCTTC.

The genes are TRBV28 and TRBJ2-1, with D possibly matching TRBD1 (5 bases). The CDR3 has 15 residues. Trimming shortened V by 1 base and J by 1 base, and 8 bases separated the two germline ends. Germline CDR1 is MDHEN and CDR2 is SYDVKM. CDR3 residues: CASSLSGLSYNEQFF. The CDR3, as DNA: TGTGCCAGCAGTTTATCAGGGTTGTCCTACAATGAGCAGTTCTTC. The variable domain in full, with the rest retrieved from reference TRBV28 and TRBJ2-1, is DVKVTQSSRYLVKRTGEKVFLECVQDMDHENMFWYRQDPGLGLRLIYFSYDVKMKEKGDIPEGYSVSREKKERFSLILESASTNQTSMYLCASSLSGLSYNEQFFGPGTRLTVL.

The CDR3 region is CASRQGGRSEQFF. For the CDR3, the DNA is TGTGCCAGCAGACAGGGGGGTCGGAGTGAGCAGTTCTTC. The V call is TRBV6-5, the J call TRBJ2-1; 8 bases match TRBD1. Unmatched junction bases numbered 7, after V lost 6 bases and J lost 9 bases. From germline, CDR1 is MNHEY and CDR2 SVGAGI. CDR3 size: 13 residues.

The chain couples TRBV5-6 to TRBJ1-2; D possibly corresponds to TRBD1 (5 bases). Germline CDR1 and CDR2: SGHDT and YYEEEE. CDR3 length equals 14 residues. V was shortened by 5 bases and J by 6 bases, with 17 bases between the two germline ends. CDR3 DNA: TGTGCCAGCAGTCGGGGGTCGAGTAGAGATGGCTACACCTTC. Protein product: CASSRGSSRDGYTF. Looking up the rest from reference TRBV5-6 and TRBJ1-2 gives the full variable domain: DAGVTQSPTHLIKTRGQQVTLRCSPKSGHDTVSWYQQALGQGPQFIFQYYEEEERQRGNFPDRFSGHQFPNYSSELNVNALLLGDSALYLCASSRGSSRDGYTFGSGTRLTVV.

The CDR3 coding sequence is TGTGCCTGGAGTAAAGGGGTAGCAGCTAACTATGGCTACACCTTC. This translates into CAWSKGVAANYGYTF. The chain couples TRBV30 to TRBJ1-2; possible D gene TRBD1, 5 bases. V was pared by 2 bases and J by 0 bases, with 13 bases between. CDR3 length equals 15 residues. CDR1 and CDR2 from the germline V gene are GTSNPN and SVGIG (reference sequence).

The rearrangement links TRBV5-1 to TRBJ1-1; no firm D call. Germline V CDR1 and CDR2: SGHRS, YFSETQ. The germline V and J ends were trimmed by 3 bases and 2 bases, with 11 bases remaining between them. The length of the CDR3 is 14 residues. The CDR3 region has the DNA TGCGCCAGCAGCTCGGGTCTCTTAAACACTGAAGCTTTCTTT. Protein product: CASSSGLLNTEAFF.

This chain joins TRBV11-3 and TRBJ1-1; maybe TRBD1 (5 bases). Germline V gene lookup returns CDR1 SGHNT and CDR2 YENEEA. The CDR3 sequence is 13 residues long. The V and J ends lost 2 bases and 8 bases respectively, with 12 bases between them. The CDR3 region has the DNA TGTGCCAGCAGCTTACCGGGGGGAAAGGAAGCTTTCTTT. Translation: CASSLPGGKEAFF.

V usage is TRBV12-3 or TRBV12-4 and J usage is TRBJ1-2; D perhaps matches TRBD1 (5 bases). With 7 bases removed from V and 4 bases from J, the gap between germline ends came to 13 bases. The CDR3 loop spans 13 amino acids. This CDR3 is CASTLTVGYGYTF. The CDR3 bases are TGTGCCAGCACCCTGACAGTAGGCTATGGCTACACCTTC.

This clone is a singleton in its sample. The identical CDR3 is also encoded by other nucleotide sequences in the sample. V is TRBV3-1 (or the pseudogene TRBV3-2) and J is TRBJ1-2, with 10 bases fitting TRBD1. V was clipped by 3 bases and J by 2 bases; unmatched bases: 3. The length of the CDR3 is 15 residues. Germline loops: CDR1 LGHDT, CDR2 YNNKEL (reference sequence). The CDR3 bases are TGTGCCAGCAGCCAGGCGGACAGGGGGAACTATGGCTACACCTTC. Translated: CASSQADRGNYGYTF.

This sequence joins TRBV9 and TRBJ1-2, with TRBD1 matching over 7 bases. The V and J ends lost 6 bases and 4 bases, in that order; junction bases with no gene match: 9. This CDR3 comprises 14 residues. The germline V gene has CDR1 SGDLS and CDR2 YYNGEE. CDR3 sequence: CASTQPGGGYGYTF. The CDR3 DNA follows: TGTGCCAGCACCCAACCAGGGGGTGGCTATGGCTACACCTTC.

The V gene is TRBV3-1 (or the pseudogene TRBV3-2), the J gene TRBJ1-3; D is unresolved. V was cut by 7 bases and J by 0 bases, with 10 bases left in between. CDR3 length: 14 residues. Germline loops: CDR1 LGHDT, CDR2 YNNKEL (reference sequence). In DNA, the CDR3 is TGTGCCAGCAAAACAAGTCTCTCTGGAAACACCATATATTTT. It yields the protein CASKTSLSGNTIYF.

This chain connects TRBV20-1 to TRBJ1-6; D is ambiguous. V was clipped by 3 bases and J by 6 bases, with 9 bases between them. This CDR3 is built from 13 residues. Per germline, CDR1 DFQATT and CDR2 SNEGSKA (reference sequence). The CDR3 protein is CSASGPVNSPLHF. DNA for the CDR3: TGCAGTGCTAGTGGGCCCGTTAATTCACCCCTCCACTTT.

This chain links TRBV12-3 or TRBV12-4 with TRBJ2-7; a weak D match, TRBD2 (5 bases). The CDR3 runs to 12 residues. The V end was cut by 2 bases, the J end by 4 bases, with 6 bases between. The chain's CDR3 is CASSLTGYEQYF. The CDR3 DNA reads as TGTGCCAGCAGTTTAACGGGGTACGAGCAGTACTTC.

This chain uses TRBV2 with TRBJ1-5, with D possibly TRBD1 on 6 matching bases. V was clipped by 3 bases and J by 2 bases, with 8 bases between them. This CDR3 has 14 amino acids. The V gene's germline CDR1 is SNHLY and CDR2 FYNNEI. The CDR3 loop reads CASSDAGGNQPQHF. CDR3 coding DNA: TGTGCCAGCAGTGACGCAGGGGGCAATCAGCCCCAGCATTTT. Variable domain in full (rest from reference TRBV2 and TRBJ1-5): EPEVTQTPSHQVTQMGQEVILRCVPISNHLYFYWYRQILGQKVEFLVSFYNNEISEKSEIFDDQFSVERPDGSNFTLKIRSTKLEDSAMYFCASSDAGGNQPQHFGDGTRLSIL.

CDR3 DNA: TGTGCCAGCCCCCGATCGGGACTAGCGGGAGCCGGCTGCCGTACAGATACGCAGTATTTT. Its protein is CASPRSGLAGAGCRTDTQYF. V is TRBV11-3 and J is TRBJ2-3; 14 nucleotides line up with TRBD2. Germline lookup yields CDR1 SGHNT and CDR2 YENEEA. V gave up 8 bases and J gave up 3 bases; unmatched junction bases: 19. CDR3 length: 20 amino acids.

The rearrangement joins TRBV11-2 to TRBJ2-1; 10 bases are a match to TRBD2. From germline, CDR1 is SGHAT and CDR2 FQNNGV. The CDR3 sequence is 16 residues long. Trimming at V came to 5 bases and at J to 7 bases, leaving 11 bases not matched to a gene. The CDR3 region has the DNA TGTGCCAGCAGCACCCTTAAGCGGGAGGGTTGGAATGAGCAGTTCTTC. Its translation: CASSTLKREGWNEQFF.

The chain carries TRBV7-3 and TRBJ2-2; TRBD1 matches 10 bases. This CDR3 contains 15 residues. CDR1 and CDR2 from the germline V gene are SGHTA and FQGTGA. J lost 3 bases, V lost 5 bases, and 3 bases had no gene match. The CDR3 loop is CASSAGTGDTGELFF. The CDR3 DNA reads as TGTGCCAGCAGCGCCGGGACAGGGGACACCGGGGAGCTGTTTTTT. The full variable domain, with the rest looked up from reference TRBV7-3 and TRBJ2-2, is GAGVSQTPSNKVTEKGKYVELRCDPISGHTALYWYRQSLGQGPEFLIYFQGTGAADDSGLPNDRFFAVRPEGSVSTLKIQRTERGDSAVYLCASSAGTGDTGELFFGEGSRLTVL.

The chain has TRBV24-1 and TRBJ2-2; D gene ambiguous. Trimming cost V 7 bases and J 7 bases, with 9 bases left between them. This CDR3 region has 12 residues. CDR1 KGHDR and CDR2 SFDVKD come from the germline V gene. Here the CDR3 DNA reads TGTGCCACCAGGGAGTCCGGCGGGGAGCTGTTTTTT. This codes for CATRESGGELFF.

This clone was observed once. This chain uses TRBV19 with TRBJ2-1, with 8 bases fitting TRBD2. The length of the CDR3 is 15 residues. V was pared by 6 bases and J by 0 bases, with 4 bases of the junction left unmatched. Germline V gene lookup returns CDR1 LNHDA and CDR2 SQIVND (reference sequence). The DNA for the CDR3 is TGTGCCAGTAGCTTAAGCGGGAGCTCCTACAATGAGCAGTTCTTC. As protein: CASSLSGSSYNEQFF.

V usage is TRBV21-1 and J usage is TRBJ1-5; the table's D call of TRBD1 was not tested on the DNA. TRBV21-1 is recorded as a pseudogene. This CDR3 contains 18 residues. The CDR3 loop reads CASSSFDRGPIDSPPQHF. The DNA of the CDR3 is TGTGCCAGCAGCAGTTTTGACAGGGGGCCTATCGATTCCCCGCCCCAGCATTTT.

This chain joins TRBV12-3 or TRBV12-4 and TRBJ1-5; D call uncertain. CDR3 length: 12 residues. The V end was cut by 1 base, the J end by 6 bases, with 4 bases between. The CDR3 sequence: CASSLVIQPQHF. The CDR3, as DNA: TGTGCCAGCAGTTTAGTCATTCAGCCCCAGCATTTT.

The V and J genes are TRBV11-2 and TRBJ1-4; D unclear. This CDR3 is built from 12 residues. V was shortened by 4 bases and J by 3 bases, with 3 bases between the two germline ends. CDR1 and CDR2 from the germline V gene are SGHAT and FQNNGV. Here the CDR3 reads CASSSPNEKLFF. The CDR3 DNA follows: TGTGCCAGCAGCTCTCCTAATGAAAAACTGTTTTTT.

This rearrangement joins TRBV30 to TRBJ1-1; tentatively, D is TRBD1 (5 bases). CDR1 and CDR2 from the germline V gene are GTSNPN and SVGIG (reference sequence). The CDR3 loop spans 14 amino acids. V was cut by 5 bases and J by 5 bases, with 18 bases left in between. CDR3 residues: CAWGTQGVGTEAFF. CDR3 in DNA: TGTGCCTGGGGAACCCAGGGTGTTGGGACTGAAGCTTTCTTT. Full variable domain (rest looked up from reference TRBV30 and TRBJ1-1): SQTIHQWPATLVQPVGSPLSLECTVEGTSNPNLYWYRQAAGRGLQLLFYSVGIGQISSEVPQNLSASRPQDRQFILSSKKLLLSDSGFYLCAWGTQGVGTEAFFGQGTRLTVV.

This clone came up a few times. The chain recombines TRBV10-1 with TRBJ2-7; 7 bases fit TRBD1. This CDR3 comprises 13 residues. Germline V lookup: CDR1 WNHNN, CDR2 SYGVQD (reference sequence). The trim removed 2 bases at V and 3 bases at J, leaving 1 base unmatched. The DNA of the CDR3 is TGCGCCAGCAGTGAGAACAGGGGCTACGAGCAGTACTTC. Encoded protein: CASSENRGYEQYF.